This TCR beta chain was captured in a study of technical replicates of blood from several donors. Here immunoSEQ multiplex PCR was the method, and the copy in TCRdb shows in-frame clones only, minus some. The table has under 80,000 clones, approximately 96% seen once. V trimming: 0 bases; J trimming: 4 bases; junction bases outside the gene matches: 5. The CDR3 spans 15 residues. Per the germline V gene, CDR1 is SGHTA and CDR2 is FQGTGA. The sequence came from a human donor in good health. The J gene is TRBJ1-2, the V gene TRBV7-3, with 7 bases that match TRBD1. Input material: T cells isolated from PBMCs. The CDR3 region has the DNA TGTGCCAGCAGCTTAACGCCAGGGGGAGGCTATGGCTACACCTTC. Protein sequence: CASSLTPGGGYGYTF.